Presented here are 5 T cell receptor beta chains from one specimen sequenced in a study of T cell changes during pregnancy in multiple sclerosis (dated by TCRdb to the late 2010s). The library relied on the immunoSEQ multiplex PCR assay. TCRdb holds this immuneACCESS table with in-frame rearrangements only. Some clones are missing; in checked studies, unresolved V genes explain under half, and the rest has no known cause. This sample comprises around 55,000 clones, roughly 92% of them detected only once. Of the sample, 3% to 3.5% falls within the top ten clones. The sequencing used CD8+ T cells from peripheral blood mononuclear cells, collected in the third trimester of pregnancy. The receptor set was obtained from a female donor with multiple sclerosis, enrolled in a pregnancy study.

This chain links TRBV4-1 with TRBJ1-1; D remains ambiguous. This CDR3 has 11 residues. Germline CDR1 MGHRA, CDR2 YSYEKL. Trimming removed 0 bases at V and 11 bases at J, with 7 bases between. The CDR3 reads CASSQDREAFF. CDR3 DNA sequence: TGCGCCAGCAGCCAAGATAGGGAGGCTTTCTTT.

The chain uses TRBV11-2 and TRBJ2-7; 10 bases line up with TRBD2. J lost 1 base, V lost 2 bases, and 2 bases had no gene match. Germline CDR1 reads SGHAT; CDR2 reads FQNNGV. There are 15 residues in the CDR3. The CDR3 spells CASSLTTSGSYEQYF. The DNA of the CDR3 is TGTGCCAGCAGCTTAACGACTAGCGGGTCCTACGAGCAGTACTTC. The full variable domain, its missing parts supplied by reference TRBV11-2 and TRBJ2-7, is EAGVAQSPRYKIIEKRQSVAFWCNPISGHATLYWYQQILGQGPKLLIQFQNNGVVDDSQLPKDRFSAERLKGVDSTLKIQPAKLEDSAVYLCASSLTTSGSYEQYFGPGTRLTVT.

This chain joins TRBV11-2 and TRBJ2-7, with 7 bases matching TRBD1. From germline, CDR1 is SGHAT and CDR2 FQNNGV. With 0 bases clipped from V and 2 bases from J, the junction kept 13 bases outside the gene matches. This CDR3 region has 18 residues. CDR3 DNA sequence: TGTGCCAGCAGCTTAGACGCATGGGGGACAGAAGTAACCTACGAGCAGTACTTC. Protein sequence: CASSLDAWGTEVTYEQYF.

The chain joins TRBV18 to TRBJ2-7; no clear D gene. Germline V gene sequence: CDR1 KGHSH, CDR2 LQKENI. Trimming removed 3 bases from V and 6 bases from J, with 9 bases in between. The CDR3 is made up of 12 amino acids. The CDR3 bases are TGTGCCAGCTCACCTTTTCAATCCGAGCAGTACTTC. The encoded protein is CASSPFQSEQYF.

This chain joins TRBV10-1 and TRBJ1-1, with a tentative D call TRBD1 (5 bases). The germline gives CDR1 WNHNN, CDR2 SYGVQD (reference sequence). Between the trimmed V and J ends, which lost 9 bases and 9 bases, there was a span of 14 bases. This CDR3 has 11 residues. CDR3 protein: CASTGRSKAFF. CDR3 nucleotide sequence: TGCGCCAGTACAGGCAGAAGCAAAGCTTTCTTT.